This T cell receptor beta chain is from a study of blood T cell repertoires in COVID-19. Study-level background: PBMCs, B-cell-depleted T cells, or T cells provided the cDNA or gDNA that made up the material.

Sequenced by immunoSEQ multiplex PCR; TCRdb stores in-frame clones only, minus some. The repertoire has 200,000 to 300,000 clones, more than 80% of them found once; the top ten carry more than 5.5%. Germline values: CDR1 KGHSY, CDR2 FQNENV. V was shortened by 2 bases and J by 3 bases, with 11 bases between the two germline ends. The CDR3 has 14 residues. V is TRBV16 and J is TRBJ2-7; possibly TRBD2 for D (7 bases). The sequence derives from a human donor in a cohort sampled during active COVID-19. The sample taken for sequencing was peripheral blood. CDR3 protein: CASSQTRGHYEQYF. DNA of the CDR3: TGTGCCAGCAGCCAAACGCGGGGGCACTACGAGCAGTACTTC.